This is a list of T cell receptor beta chains from one sample in a study of control samples from healthy donors and cancer patients. Generated by immunoSEQ multiplex PCR, the TCRdb table keeps only in-frame clones and is missing some. The sample contains around 130,000 clones, around nine tenths of which appear only once. Sequencing was performed on blood. The receptors derive from a middle-aged man in good health. The CDR3 runs from the conserved cysteine through the conserved F or W. Where a row states a size, it is once, few, many or the class of an expanded clone; other rows omit it.

cdr3_length clone_size v_call cdr3_aa
14 few TRBV4-1 CASSQDLGDEKLFF
14 . TRBV6-1 CASSEGYFNSPLHF
16 . TRBV9 CASSPQGNIHTDTQYF
14 . TRBV24-1 CATSDVNRGSEAFF
15 . TRBV5-4 CASSLSSGGTDTQYF
14 many TRBV5-1 CASKRAGIGSPLHF
14 . TRBV24-1 CATSEGAGKQPQHF
14 . TRBV19 CASSPVWGNQPQHF
14 . TRBV6-7 CASRADSRNQPQHF
12 . TRBV24-1 CATTSGAGEQYF
14 once TRBV15 CATSRTGNTGELFF
13 . TRBV13 CASTRDSQETQYF
16 . TRBV28 CASSYPQGQGSYEQFF
16 . TRBV7-3 CASSLMDSRLTGELFF
15 . TRBV15 CATSRDTARGETQYF
14 . TRBV10-2 CASGETGSNQPQHF
15 . TRBV7-8 CASSLTLTSGNTIYF
16 . TRBV24-1 CATSAGADSGANVLTF
17 . TRBV15 CATSRRDGGGINYGYTF
16 . TRBV5-1 CASSLEGRTSTDTQYF
13 . TRBV6-5 CASSRTGEAPQHF
13 . TRBV7-9 CASSPGNGEKLFF
15 . TRBV5-1 CASSPVGSGAREAFF